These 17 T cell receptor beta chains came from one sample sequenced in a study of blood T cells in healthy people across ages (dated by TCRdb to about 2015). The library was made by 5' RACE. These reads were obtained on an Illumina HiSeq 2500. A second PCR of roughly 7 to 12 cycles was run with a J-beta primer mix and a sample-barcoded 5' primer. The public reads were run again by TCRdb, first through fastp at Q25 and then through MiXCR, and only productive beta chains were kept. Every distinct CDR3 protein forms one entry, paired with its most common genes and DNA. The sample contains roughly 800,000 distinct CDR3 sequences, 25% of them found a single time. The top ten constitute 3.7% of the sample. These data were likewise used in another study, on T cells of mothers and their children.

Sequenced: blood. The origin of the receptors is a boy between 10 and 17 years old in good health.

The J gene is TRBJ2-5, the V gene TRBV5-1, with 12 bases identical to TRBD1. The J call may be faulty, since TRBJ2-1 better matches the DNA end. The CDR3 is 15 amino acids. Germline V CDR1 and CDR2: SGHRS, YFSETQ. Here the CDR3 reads CASSWRDRGPNEQFF. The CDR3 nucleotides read TGCGCCAGCAGCTGGCGGGACAGGGGGCCCAATGAGCAGTTCTTC.

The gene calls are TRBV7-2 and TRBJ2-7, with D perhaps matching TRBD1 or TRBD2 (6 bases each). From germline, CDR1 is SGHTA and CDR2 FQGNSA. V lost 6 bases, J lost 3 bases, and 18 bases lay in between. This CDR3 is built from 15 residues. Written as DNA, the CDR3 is TGTGCCAGCAGGAAACCGGGGGAAGGGGGCTACGAGCAGTACTTC. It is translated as CASRKPGEGGYEQYF. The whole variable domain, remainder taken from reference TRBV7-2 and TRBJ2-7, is GAGVSQSPSNKVTEKGKDVELRCDPISGHTALYWYRQSLGQGLEFLIYFQGNSAPDKSGLPSDRFSAERTGGSVSTLTIQRTQQEDSAVYLCASRKPGEGGYEQYFGPGTRLTVT.

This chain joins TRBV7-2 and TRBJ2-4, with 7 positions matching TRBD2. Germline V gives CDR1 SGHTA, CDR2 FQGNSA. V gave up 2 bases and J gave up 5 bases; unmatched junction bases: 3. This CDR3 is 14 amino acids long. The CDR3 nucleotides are TGTGCCAGCAGCTTAACGGGGGGAGAAAACATTCAGTACTTC. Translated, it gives CASSLTGGENIQYF.

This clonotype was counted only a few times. The CDR3 nucleotides read TGTGCCAGCAGTGACCTAGCCTACAATGAGCAGTTCTTC. Translating it yields CASSDLAYNEQFF. V is TRBV25-1 and J is TRBJ2-1; D unresolved. Trimming left V 3 bases short and J 2 bases short, with 5 bases between. The CDR3 runs to 13 residues. Germline CDR1 reads MGHDK; CDR2 reads SYGVNS.

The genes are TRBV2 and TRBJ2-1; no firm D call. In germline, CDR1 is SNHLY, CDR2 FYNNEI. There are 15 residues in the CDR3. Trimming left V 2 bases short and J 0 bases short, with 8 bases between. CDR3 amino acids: CASSESASSYNEQFF. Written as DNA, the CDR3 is TGTGCCAGCAGTGAATCGGCGAGCTCCTACAATGAGCAGTTCTTC.

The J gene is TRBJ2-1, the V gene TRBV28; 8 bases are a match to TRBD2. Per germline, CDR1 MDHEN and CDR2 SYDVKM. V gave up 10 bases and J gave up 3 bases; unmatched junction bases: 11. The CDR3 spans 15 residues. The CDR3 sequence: CAIRDDSGIYNEQFF. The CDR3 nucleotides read TGTGCCATCCGAGACGATAGCGGGATCTACAATGAGCAGTTCTTC.

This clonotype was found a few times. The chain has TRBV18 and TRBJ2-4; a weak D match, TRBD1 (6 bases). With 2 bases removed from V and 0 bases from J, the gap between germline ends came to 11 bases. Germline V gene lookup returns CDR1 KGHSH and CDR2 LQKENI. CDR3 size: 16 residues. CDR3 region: CASSPKDSLAKNIQYF. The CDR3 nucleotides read TGTGCCAGCTCACCAAAGGACAGCTTAGCCAAAAACATTCAGTACTTC.

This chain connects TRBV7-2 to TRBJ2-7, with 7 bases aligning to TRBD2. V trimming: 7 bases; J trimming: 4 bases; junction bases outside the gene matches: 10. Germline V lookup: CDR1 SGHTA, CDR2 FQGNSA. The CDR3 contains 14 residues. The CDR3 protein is CASTLGPAGYEQYF. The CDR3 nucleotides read TGTGCCAGCACCCTCGGACCAGCGGGATACGAGCAGTACTTC.

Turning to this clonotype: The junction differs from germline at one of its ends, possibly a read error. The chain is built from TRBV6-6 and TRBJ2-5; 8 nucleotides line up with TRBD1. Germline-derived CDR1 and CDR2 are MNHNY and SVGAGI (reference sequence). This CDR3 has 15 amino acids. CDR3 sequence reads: CAGSYRQGRQETQYF. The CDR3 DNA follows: TGTGCCGGCAGTTACCGACAGGGGCGGCAAGAGACCCAGTACTTC.

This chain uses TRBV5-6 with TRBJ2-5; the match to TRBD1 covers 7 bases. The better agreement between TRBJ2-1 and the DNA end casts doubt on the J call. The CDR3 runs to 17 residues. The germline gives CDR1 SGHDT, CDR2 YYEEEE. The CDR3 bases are TGTGCCAGCAGCTTGGATAGAGGGGGCGCATGGTTGAATGAGCAGTTCTTC. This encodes CASSLDRGGAWLNEQFF.

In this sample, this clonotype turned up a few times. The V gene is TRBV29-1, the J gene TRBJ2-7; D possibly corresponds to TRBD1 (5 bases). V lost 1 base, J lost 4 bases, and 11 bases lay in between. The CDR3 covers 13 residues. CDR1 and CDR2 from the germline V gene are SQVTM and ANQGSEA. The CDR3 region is CSVEVRGLYEQYF. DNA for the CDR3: TGCAGCGTTGAAGTTAGGGGTTTATACGAGCAGTACTTC.

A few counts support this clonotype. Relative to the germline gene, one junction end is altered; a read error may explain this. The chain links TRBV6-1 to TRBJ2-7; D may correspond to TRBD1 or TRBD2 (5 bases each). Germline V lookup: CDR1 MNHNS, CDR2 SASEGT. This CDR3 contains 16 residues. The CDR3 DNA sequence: TGTGTCAGCAGTGAAGTCACCGGGACGGAAATCTACGAGCAGTACTTC. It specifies CVSSEVTGTEIYEQYF.

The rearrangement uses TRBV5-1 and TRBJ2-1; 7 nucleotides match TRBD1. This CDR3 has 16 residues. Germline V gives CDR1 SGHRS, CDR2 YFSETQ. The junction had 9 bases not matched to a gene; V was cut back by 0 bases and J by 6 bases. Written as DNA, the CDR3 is TGCGCCAGCAGCTTGGACGTACAGGGGATTATCAATGAGCAGTTCTTC. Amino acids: CASSLDVQGIINEQFF.

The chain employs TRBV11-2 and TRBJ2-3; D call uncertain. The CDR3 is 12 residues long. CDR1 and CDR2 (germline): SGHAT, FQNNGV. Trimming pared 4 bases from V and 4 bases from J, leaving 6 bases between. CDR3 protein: CASSSRSDTQYF. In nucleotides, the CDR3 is TGTGCCAGCAGCTCCAGATCAGATACGCAGTATTTT.

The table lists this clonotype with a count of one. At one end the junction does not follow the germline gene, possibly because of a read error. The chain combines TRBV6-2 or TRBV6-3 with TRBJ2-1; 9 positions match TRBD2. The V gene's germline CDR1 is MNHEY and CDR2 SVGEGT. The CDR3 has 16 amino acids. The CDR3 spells CASSYSRLAGINEPFF. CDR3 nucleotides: TGTGCCAGCAGTTACTCTCGGCTAGCGGGGATAAATGAGCCGTTCTTC.

CDR3 sequence reads: CASSQDPGKKTQYF. The CDR3 coding sequence is TGTGCCAGCAGCCAAGATCCAGGGAAAAAGACCCAGTACTTC. This sequence joins TRBV14 and TRBJ2-5; D may be TRBD1 (5 bases). Trimming cost V 0 bases and J 6 bases, with 11 bases left between them. The CDR3 is 14 residues long. From germline, CDR1 is SGHDN and CDR2 FVKESK.

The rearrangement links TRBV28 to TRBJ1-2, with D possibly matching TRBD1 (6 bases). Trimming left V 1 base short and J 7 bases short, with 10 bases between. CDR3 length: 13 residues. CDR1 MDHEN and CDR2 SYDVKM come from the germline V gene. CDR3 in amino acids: CASSLYGTTGYTF. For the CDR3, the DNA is TGTGCCAGCAGTTTATATGGGACAACTGGCTACACCTTC.